This is a list of T cell receptor beta chains from one sample in a study of blood T cell repertoires in COVID-19. Using immunoSEQ multiplex PCR, the repertoire was profiled, and TCRdb retains in-frame clones only, with some absent. Of roughly 670,000 clones in the sample, approximately 90% were seen once. Sequenced sample: peripheral blood. These receptors were collected from a woman between 18 and 29 years old with acute or convalescent COVID-19. Each CDR3 is given without its conserved first and last residue.

J gene,V gene,CDR3 protein
TRBJ2-1,TRBV15,ATSTRGTISYNEQF
TRBJ1-1,TRBV20-1,SVRTSEAF
TRBJ1-5,TRBV24-1,ATSGGLQDNSNQPQH
TRBJ1-5,TRBV5-8,ASSLFSGGYSNQPQH
TRBJ1-2,TRBV25-1,ASSDRGPDGYT
TRBJ1-5,TRBV19,ASTRGGEANQPQH
TRBJ1-1,TRBV28,ASRLGKGEAF
TRBJ2-7,TRBV12-3/TRBV12-4,ASSLALRQTY
TRBJ1-2,TRBV9,ASSVQGTSYGYT
TRBJ1-6,TRBV6-5,ASSLRQGGNSPLH
TRBJ2-7,TRBV5-1,ASSRQGQGAYEQY
TRBJ1-6,TRBV28,ASSPRGNSLPLH
TRBJ1-2,TRBV19,ASSTGLNRGYT
TRBJ2-2,TRBV5-4,ASSLELGLAGGHTGELF
TRBJ1-6,TRBV5-1,ASSLVLGRGNSPLH
TRBJ1-1,TRBV12-3/TRBV12-4,ASSFGTYTEAF
TRBJ2-7,TRBV11-2,ASSFGISGGEY
TRBJ1-1,TRBV6-5,ASSYQTGRNTEAF
TRBJ1-4,TRBV15,ATFGEKLF
TRBJ1-2,TRBV7-3,ASSLQGGSDYGYT
TRBJ2-5,TRBV5-1,ASSRTSGGTQETQY
TRBJ1-3,TRBV5-5,ASSLGLSSGNTIY
TRBJ1-4,TRBV2,ASSLDREKLFATNEKLF
TRBJ2-2,TRBV3-1/TRBV3-2,ASSQENQGGELF
TRBJ2-4,TRBV20-1,SASGQSLAKNIQY
TRBJ2-5,TRBV25-1,ASSEWGSGVETQY
TRBJ1-1,TRBV7-9,ASSLTENTEAF
TRBJ1-1,TRBV12-3/TRBV12-4,ASSLRGTEAF
TRBJ2-1,TRBV18,ASSPSGLSYNEQF
TRBJ2-7,TRBV5-1,ASSSRPSGAHSYEQY
TRBJ1-1,TRBV7-6,ASSARQGTNTEAF
TRBJ2-5,TRBV6-7,ASSYSGLAGETQY
TRBJ1-2,TRBV19,ASSIWDTNYGYT
TRBJ2-6,TRBV5-1,ASSLGLVSGANVLT
TRBJ2-3,TRBV9,ASSAGRGAQTDTQY
TRBJ2-3,TRBV15,ATSSSGGASDTQY
TRBJ2-1,TRBV5-8,ASSSPRVHNEQF
TRBJ1-5,TRBV30,AWSVDSHSNQPQH
TRBJ1-2,TRBV5-6,ASTAGALRGYT
TRBJ1-1,TRBV4-1,ASSQEVGDYTEAF
TRBJ2-3,TRBV7-2,ASSRTSGGLDTQY
TRBJ2-1,TRBV6-4,ASSETGRYNEQF
TRBJ1-2,TRBV5-1,ASSLWQGDGYT
TRBJ1-2,TRBV6-1,ASSERPPGFYGYT
TRBJ2-3,TRBV7-2,ASSLALVGEVADTQY
TRBJ1-2,TRBV27,ASSLQGRGFGGYT
TRBJ1-5,TRBV19,ASWDRGQGQPQH
TRBJ2-3,TRBV7-3,ASSYAGITDTQY
TRBJ1-2,TRBV24-1,ATSEPETDRMNWGYT
TRBJ1-5,TRBV5-6,ASSFGVSQPQH